The 9 T cell receptor beta chains reported below all come from one sample, sequenced in a study of blood T cell repertoires in COVID-19. Clones were sequenced by immunoSEQ multiplex PCR, and TCRdb holds only the in-frame ones, with some missing. The sample yields around 230,000 clones, approximately 90% seen once. The specimen was peripheral blood. Receptors were obtained from a man between 25 and 39 years old who had recovered from COVID-19.

This sequence joins TRBV27 and TRBJ1-1; TRBD1 matches 7 bases. CDR1 is MNHEY, CDR2 SMNVEV, per germline (reference sequence). V gave up 2 bases and J gave up 3 bases; unmatched junction bases: 9. This CDR3 is 16 amino acids long. CDR3 in DNA: TGTGCCAGCAGTTTAGGTGCCAGGGGGATATACACTGAAGCTTTCTTT. It yields the protein CASSLGARGIYTEAFF.

This chain joins TRBV7-9 and TRBJ1-4, with TRBD1 matching 9 bases. Germline-derived CDR1 and CDR2 are SEHNR and FQNEAQ (reference sequence). The CDR3 has 12 amino acids. Unmatched junction bases numbered 3, after V lost 5 bases and J lost 11 bases. The DNA of the CDR3 is TGTGCCAGCAGCCCACAGGGGGCGAAACTGTTTTTT. Amino acid sequence: CASSPQGAKLFF.

The chain links TRBV18 to TRBJ1-5, with 8 bases that match TRBD1. V lost 3 bases, J lost 7 bases, and 5 bases stayed unmatched. Germline CDR1 reads KGHSH; CDR2 reads LQKENI. The CDR3 contains 14 residues. Here the CDR3 reads CASSPTGTGQPQHF. The DNA of the CDR3 is TGTGCCAGCTCACCGACAGGGACAGGACAGCCCCAGCATTTT.

The chain recombines TRBV19 with TRBJ1-1; D is perhaps TRBD1 (6 bases). CDR3 length: 13 residues. V dropped 5 bases and J dropped 1 base, with 8 bases sitting between them. Germline CDR1 reads LNHDA; CDR2 reads SQIVND (reference sequence). The CDR3 region has the DNA TGTGCCAGTAGTGTACAGGGGAACACTGAAGCTTTCTTT. Its protein is CASSVQGNTEAFF.

The gene calls are TRBV2 and TRBJ1-1; a weak D match, TRBD1 (5 bases). Germline V lookup: CDR1 SNHLY, CDR2 FYNNEI. The V end was cut by 8 bases, the J end by 2 bases, with 12 bases between. The CDR3 length is 13 residues. Written as DNA, the CDR3 is TGTGCCAGCGTACGACAGTCTAACACTGAAGCTTTCTTT. As protein: CASVRQSNTEAFF.

The V and J genes are TRBV27 and TRBJ2-3; 9 nucleotides match TRBD2. CDR3 length equals 17 residues. From germline, CDR1 is MNHEY and CDR2 SMNVEV (reference sequence). The V gene end was trimmed by 8 bases and the J gene end by 7 bases; junction bases not matched to a gene: 19. As DNA, the CDR3 is TGTGCCAGCGTAGCTTTAGCTGGGCGGGGGGGCCTGCATACGCAGTATTTT. Protein: CASVALAGRGGLHTQYF.

This chain uses TRBV11-1 with TRBJ2-1; 7 bases fit TRBD2. The CDR3 consists of 16 residues. Per the germline V gene, CDR1 is SGHAT and CDR2 is FQDESV (reference sequence). V was pared by 1 base and J by 4 bases, with 7 bases of the junction left unmatched. The CDR3 DNA sequence: TGTGCCAGCAGCTTAGGAGGCGGGGGTGCATACAATGAGCAGTTCTTC. This gives the protein CASSLGGGGAYNEQFF.

The chain is built from TRBV4-1 and TRBJ1-6, with a tentative D call TRBD1 (5 bases). CDR1 and CDR2 (germline): MGHRA, YSYEKL. V was trimmed by 2 bases and J by 0 bases, leaving 14 bases between them. CDR3 length: 18 amino acids. The CDR3 sequence: CASSQFGARSSYNSPLHF. CDR3 sequence (DNA): TGCGCCAGCAGCCAATTTGGGGCAAGGAGCTCCTATAATTCACCCCTCCACTTT.

The chain is built from TRBV2 and TRBJ1-2; possibly TRBD1 for D (5 bases). Germline assignment: CDR1 SNHLY and CDR2 FYNNEI. Trimming removed 5 bases from V and 3 bases from J, with 10 bases in between. The CDR3 has 13 residues. CDR3 in amino acids: CASSTGEDYGYTF. The DNA of the CDR3 is TGTGCCAGCAGTACAGGCGAAGACTATGGCTACACCTTC.